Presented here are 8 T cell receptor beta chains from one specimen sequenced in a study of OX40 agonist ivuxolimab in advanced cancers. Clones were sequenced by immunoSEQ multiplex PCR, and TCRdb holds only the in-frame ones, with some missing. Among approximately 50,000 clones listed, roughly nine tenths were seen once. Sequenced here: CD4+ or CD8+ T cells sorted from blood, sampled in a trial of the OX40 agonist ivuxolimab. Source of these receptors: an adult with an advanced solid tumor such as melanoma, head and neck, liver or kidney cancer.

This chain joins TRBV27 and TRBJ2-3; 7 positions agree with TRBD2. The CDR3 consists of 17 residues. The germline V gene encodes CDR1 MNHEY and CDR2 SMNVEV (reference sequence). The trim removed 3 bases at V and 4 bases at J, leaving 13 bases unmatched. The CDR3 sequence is CASSLASGYQWADTQYF. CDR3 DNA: TGTGCCAGCAGTTTGGCTAGCGGATACCAGTGGGCAGATACGCAGTATTTT.

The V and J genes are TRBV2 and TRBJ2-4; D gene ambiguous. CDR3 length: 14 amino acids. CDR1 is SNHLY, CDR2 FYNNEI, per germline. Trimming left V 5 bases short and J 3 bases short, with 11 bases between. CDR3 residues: CASSPGKGKNIQYF. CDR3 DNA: TGTGCCAGCAGTCCTGGGAAAGGCAAAAACATTCAGTACTTC.

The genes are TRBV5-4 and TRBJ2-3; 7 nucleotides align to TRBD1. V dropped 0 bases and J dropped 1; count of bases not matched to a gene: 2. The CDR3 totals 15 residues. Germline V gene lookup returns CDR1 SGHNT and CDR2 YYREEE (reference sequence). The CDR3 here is CASSLEGARTDTQYF. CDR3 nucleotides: TGTGCCAGCAGCTTGGAGGGGGCCCGCACAGATACGCAGTATTTT.

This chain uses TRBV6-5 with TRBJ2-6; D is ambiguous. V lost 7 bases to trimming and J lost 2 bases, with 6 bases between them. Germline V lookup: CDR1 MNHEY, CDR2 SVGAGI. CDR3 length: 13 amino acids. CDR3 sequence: CASTITGANVLTF. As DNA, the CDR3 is TGTGCCAGCACCATAACTGGGGCCAACGTCCTGACTTTC.

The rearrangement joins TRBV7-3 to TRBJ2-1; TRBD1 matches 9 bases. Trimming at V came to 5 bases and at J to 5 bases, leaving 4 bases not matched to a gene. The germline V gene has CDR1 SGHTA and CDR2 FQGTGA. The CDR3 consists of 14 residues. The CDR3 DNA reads TGTGCCAGCAGCGGGGGACAGGGCGACAATGAGCAGTTCTTC. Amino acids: CASSGGQGDNEQFF.

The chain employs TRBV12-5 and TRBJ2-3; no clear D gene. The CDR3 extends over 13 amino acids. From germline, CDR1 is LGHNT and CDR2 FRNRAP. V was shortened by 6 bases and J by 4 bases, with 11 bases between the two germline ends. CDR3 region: CASGPFGADTQYF. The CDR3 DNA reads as TGTGCTAGTGGCCCGTTTGGGGCAGATACGCAGTATTTT. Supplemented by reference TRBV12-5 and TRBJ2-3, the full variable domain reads DARVTQTPRHKVTEMGQEVTMRCQPILGHNTVFWYRQTMMQGLELLAYFRNRAPLDDSGMPKDRFSAEMPDATLATLKIQPSEPRDSAVYFCASGPFGADTQYFGPGTRLTVL.

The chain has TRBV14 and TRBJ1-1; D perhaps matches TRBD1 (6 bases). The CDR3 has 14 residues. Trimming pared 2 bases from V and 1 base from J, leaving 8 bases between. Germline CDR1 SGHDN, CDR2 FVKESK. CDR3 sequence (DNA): TGTGCCAGCAGCCAAATAGGGGGGAACACTGAAGCTTTCTTT. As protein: CASSQIGGNTEAFF.

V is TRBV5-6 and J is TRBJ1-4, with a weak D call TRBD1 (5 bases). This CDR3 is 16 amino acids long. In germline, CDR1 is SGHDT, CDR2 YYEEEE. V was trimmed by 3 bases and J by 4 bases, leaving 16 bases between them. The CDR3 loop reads CASSSVFSGINEKLFF. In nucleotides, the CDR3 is TGTGCCAGCAGCTCCGTCTTCTCAGGGATTAATGAAAAACTGTTTTTT. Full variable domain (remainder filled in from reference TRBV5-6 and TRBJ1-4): DAGVTQSPTHLIKTRGQQVTLRCSPKSGHDTVSWYQQALGQGPQFIFQYYEEEERQRGNFPDRFSGHQFPNYSSELNVNALLLGDSALYLCASSSVFSGINEKLFFGSGTQLSVL.